This TCR beta chain derives from a study of T cell repertoires in cytomegalovirus infection. Whole-study results and caveats: Pooled public TCR beta family frequency picked out CMV carriers with the relevant HLA.

With regard to this clonotype: The antigen is undetermined.

TCRdb independently ran MiXCR on the reads; one entry per CDR3 protein. Here the sample spans some 500,000 distinct CDR3 sequences, around two fifths being singletons. CDR1 and CDR2 (germline): MNHNS, SASEGT. The length of the CDR3 is 14 residues. The ends were cut back, 1 base at V and 13 bases at J, with 19 bases in the middle. V is TRBV6-1 and J is TRBJ1-2; unclear D gene. The sample consisted of cultured PBMCs, taken from culture after CMV antigen stimulation. The receptor was derived from a human donor in good health (CMV status not recorded). Some clones in this sample may be carry-over from other donors' samples. CDR3 sequence (DNA): TGTGCCAGCAGTGAAGGCGAGCGGACGTTAGTGTCCACCTTC. Translation gives CASSEGERTLVSTF.